The 29 T cell receptor beta chains below come from one sample, sequenced in a study of Ad26.COV2.S vaccination and SARS-CoV-2 variants. Treatment here: 19 received Ad26.COV2.S at low or high dose, single or two shots; roughly five received placebo; per-sample allocation not given. Sampling was performed 63 days after the first vaccine or placebo injection. Clones were read by immunoSEQ multiplex PCR, and TCRdb kept only the in-frame ones, dropping some. Here the sample spans 350,000 to 400,000 clones, 70% to 90% being singletons. The sample was peripheral blood, taken in a trial of Ad26.COV2.S vaccine versus placebo. These receptors were taken from a person between 18 and 59 years old who received the Ad26.COV2.S COVID-19 vaccine or a placebo.

The V and J genes are TRBV12-3 or TRBV12-4 and TRBJ1-2, with D perhaps matching TRBD1 (5 bases). The ends were cut back, 6 bases at V and 4 bases at J, with 12 bases in the middle. CDR3 length: 13 residues. CDR3 in amino acids: CASSQTASYGYTF. The DNA of the CDR3 is TGTGCCAGCAGCCAGACAGCTAGCTATGGCTACACCTTC.

The rearrangement uses TRBV2 and TRBJ1-1; D is uncertain. The CDR3 length is 13 residues. Trimming removed 7 bases at V and 3 bases at J, with 12 bases between. Germline values: CDR1 SNHLY, CDR2 FYNNEI. This chain's CDR3 is CASNVVLDTEAFF. The DNA for the CDR3 is TGTGCCAGCAATGTGGTTTTGGACACTGAAGCTTTCTTT.

The chain is built from TRBV19 and TRBJ2-3; 7 bases align to TRBD1. The junction had 10 bases not matched to a gene; V was cut back by 5 bases and J by 5 bases. The CDR3 has 15 amino acids. Germline V gives CDR1 LNHDA, CDR2 SQIVND (reference sequence). CDR3 in amino acids: CASSWGPGGIDTQYF. The CDR3 region has the DNA TGTGCCAGTAGTTGGGGCCCAGGGGGTATAGATACGCAGTATTTT.

This clone was seen just once. The chain employs TRBV4-1 and TRBJ2-7; 8 bases align to TRBD1. This CDR3 region has 15 residues. Trimming cost V 2 bases and J 3 bases; bases outside gene matches: 6. Looked up from germline, CDR1 is MGHRA and CDR2 is YSYEKL. The CDR3 sequence is CASSQTGQGNYEQYF. The CDR3 DNA is TGCGCCAGCAGCCAAACCGGACAGGGAAACTACGAGCAGTACTTC.

DNA of the CDR3: TGTGCCAGCAGCTTGGGGGCTAGCGGGGGGCCGATCCCTAGCTACAATGAGCAGTTCTTC. Protein product: CASSLGASGGPIPSYNEQFF. The rearrangement joins TRBV5-4 to TRBJ2-1; 11 bases agree with TRBD2. CDR1 and CDR2 from the germline V gene are SGHNT and YYREEE (reference sequence). The CDR3 sequence is 20 residues long. V dropped 0 bases and J dropped 3; count of bases not matched to a gene: 14.

The chain combines TRBV27 with TRBJ1-2; D perhaps matches TRBD1 (6 bases). The germline V and J ends were trimmed by 1 base and 8 bases, with 11 bases remaining between them. Germline assignment: CDR1 MNHEY and CDR2 SMNVEV (reference sequence). The CDR3 is 13 residues long. The CDR3 DNA reads as TGTGCCAGCAGTTTATACAGGGAAGACGGCTACACCTTC. It codes for CASSLYREDGYTF.

This chain's CDR3 is CASSLRIGVGTEAFF. In nucleotides, the CDR3 is TGTGCCAGCAGCTTAAGGATTGGGGTCGGAACTGAAGCTTTCTTT. This chain connects TRBV7-6 to TRBJ1-1; D gene uncertain. From germline, CDR1 is SGHVS and CDR2 FNYEAQ. This CDR3 has 15 amino acids. V lost 2 bases and J 5 bases, leaving 15 bases between the germline ends.

This chain uses TRBV9 with TRBJ1-3, with a weak D call TRBD1 (5 bases). The CDR3 is made up of 14 amino acids. Trimming left V 0 bases short and J 4 bases short, with 8 bases between. Germline V CDR1 and CDR2: SGDLS, YYNGEE. CDR3 sequence reads: CASSVGQRGNTIYF. The CDR3 nucleotides read TGTGCCAGCAGCGTAGGACAGAGAGGAAACACCATATATTTT.

The chain combines TRBV11-2 with TRBJ1-1; weak D call: TRBD1 (6 bases). The CDR3 has 16 residues. The germline gives CDR1 SGHAT, CDR2 FQNNGV. Trimming shortened V by 6 bases and J by 1 base, and 18 bases separated the two germline ends. CDR3 bases: TGTGCCAGCAGTCCACTCGGGGGCGCGGAGAACACTGAAGCTTTCTTT. Protein: CASSPLGGAENTEAFF.

The V gene is TRBV5-4, the J gene TRBJ1-1, with 8 bases aligning to TRBD1. The CDR3 is 13 residues long. J gave up 4 bases and V 3 bases, and 2 bases lay outside the gene matches. CDR1 and CDR2 from the germline V gene are SGHNT and YYREEE (reference sequence). The DNA for the CDR3 is TGTGCCAGCAGCTCACAGGGGGGCACTGAAGCTTTCTTT. Encoded protein: CASSSQGGTEAFF.

The chain joins TRBV5-1 to TRBJ1-1, with 7 bases that match TRBD1. The CDR3 spans 16 residues. V lost 4 bases, J lost 3 bases, and 12 bases stayed unmatched. Germline loops: CDR1 SGHRS, CDR2 YFSETQ. Here the CDR3 DNA reads TGCGCCAGCAGCCGGGGACAGATGAATAGTGACACTGAAGCTTTCTTT. Protein: CASSRGQMNSDTEAFF.

The rearrangement uses TRBV5-4 and TRBJ1-2; D unresolved. V shed 4 bases and J shed 4 bases, with 11 bases lying between them. CDR1 is SGHNT and CDR2 is YYREEE in the germline V gene (reference sequence). CDR3 size: 13 residues. As DNA, the CDR3 is TGTGCCAGCAGCCAGGTTTTTGCCTATGGCTACACCTTC. Protein sequence: CASSQVFAYGYTF.

J is TRBJ1-2 and V is TRBV5-1; D possibly corresponds to TRBD1 (5 bases). V was clipped by 0 bases and J by 4 bases, with 10 bases between them. The CDR3 contains 14 residues. The germline CDR1 and CDR2 sequences are SGHRS and YFSETQ. The CDR3 DNA reads TGCGCCAGCAGCTTGGTCAGGGAGGGCTATGGCTACACCTTC. The encoded protein is CASSLVREGYGYTF.

V is TRBV24-1 and J is TRBJ2-3, with TRBD1 matching 7 bases. This CDR3 comprises 16 residues. Germline CDR1 is KGHDR and CDR2 is SFDVKD. V shed 4 bases and J 0 bases; nucleotides not matched to a gene: 6. CDR3 nucleotides: TGTGCCACCAGTGACCCAGACAGGGTTAGCACAGATACGCAGTATTTT. Its protein is CATSDPDRVSTDTQYF.

The chain combines TRBV11-2 with TRBJ2-1, with 10 bases fitting TRBD2. This CDR3 contains 15 residues. Looked up from germline, CDR1 is SGHAT and CDR2 is FQNNGV. Losses at the gene ends were 2 bases for V and 10 bases for J; bases not matched to a gene: 8. Here the CDR3 reads CASSLTAGGPGEQFF. The DNA of the CDR3 is TGTGCCAGCAGCTTAACAGCGGGGGGGCCAGGAGAGCAGTTCTTC. The variable domain in full, with the rest retrieved from reference TRBV11-2 and TRBJ2-1, is EAGVAQSPRYKIIEKRQSVAFWCNPISGHATLYWYQQILGQGPKLLIQFQNNGVVDDSQLPKDRFSAERLKGVDSTLKIQPAKLEDSAVYLCASSLTAGGPGEQFFGPGTRLTVL.

The chain recombines TRBV19 with TRBJ1-2, with D possibly being TRBD1 (5 bases). Trimming pared 3 bases from V and 7 bases from J, leaving 15 bases between. The CDR3 loop spans 14 amino acids. The germline V gene encodes CDR1 LNHDA and CDR2 SQIVND (reference sequence). DNA of the CDR3: TGTGCCAGTAGTATTAACCAGGGTTCTGCTGGCTACACCTTC. Translation: CASSINQGSAGYTF. Full variable domain (missing parts from reference TRBV19 and TRBJ1-2): DGGITQSPKYLFRKEGQNVTLSCEQNLNHDAMYWYRQDPGQGLRLIYYSQIVNDFQKGDIAEGYSVSREKKESFPLTVTSAQKNPTAFYLCASSINQGSAGYTFGSGTRLTVV.

The V gene is TRBV5-6, the J gene TRBJ2-4; 7 bases are a match to TRBD2. Germline V CDR1 and CDR2: SGHDT, YYEEEE. Trimming cost V 4 bases and J 1 base; bases outside gene matches: 5. This CDR3 has 15 amino acids. CDR3 in amino acids: CASSLRGTAKNIQYF. The DNA for the CDR3 is TGTGCCAGCAGCCTGCGGGGGACGGCCAAAAACATTCAGTACTTC.

The genes are TRBV19 and TRBJ2-7, with a possible D match to TRBD1 (5 bases). The V end was cut by 4 bases, the J end by 3 bases, with 16 bases between. Germline CDR1 LNHDA, CDR2 SQIVND (reference sequence). This CDR3 is 15 amino acids long. CDR3 region: CASSNGRRGNYEQYF. The CDR3, as DNA: TGTGCCAGTAGTAACGGTCGTAGGGGAAACTACGAGCAGTACTTC.

The gene calls are TRBV7-2 and TRBJ1-6, with a tentative D call TRBD1 (5 bases). Germline V CDR1 and CDR2: SGHTA, FQGNSA. The germline V and J ends were trimmed by 4 bases and 1 base, with 11 bases remaining between them. CDR3 length: 16 residues. CDR3 nucleotides: TGTGCCAGCAGCTCGCCGGGGCGGTCCTATAATTCACCCCTCCACTTT. Its translation: CASSSPGRSYNSPLHF.

This sequence joins TRBV14 and TRBJ1-2, with a weak D call TRBD1 (5 bases). Per germline, CDR1 SGHDN and CDR2 FVKESK. V was trimmed by 3 bases and J by 3 bases, leaving 11 bases between them. The CDR3 covers 14 residues. This CDR3 reads CASSHNRGDYGYTF. The CDR3, as DNA: TGTGCCAGCAGCCACAACCGGGGGGACTATGGCTACACCTTC. The full variable domain, its missing parts supplied by reference TRBV14 and TRBJ1-2, is EAGVTQFPSHSVIEKGQTVTLRCDPISGHDNLYWYRRVMGKEIKFLLHFVKESKQDESGMPNNRFLAERTGGTYSTLKVQPAELEDSGVYFCASSHNRGDYGYTFGSGTRLTVV.

The chain recombines TRBV18 with TRBJ1-6, with TRBD1 as a possible D gene (6 bases). The CDR3 sequence is 15 residues long. Germline CDR1 and CDR2: KGHSH and LQKENI. V lost 6 bases and J lost 3, with 12 bases in between. DNA of the CDR3: TGTGCCAGCTCGGGGGGACAATTCTATAATTCACCCCTCCACTTT. This translates into CASSGGQFYNSPLHF.

V gene TRBV3-1 (or the pseudogene TRBV3-2) combines with J gene TRBJ2-1; no clear D. Germline V gene data show CDR1 as LGHDT and CDR2 as YNNKEL (reference sequence). The CDR3 is 13 amino acids. V was pared by 1 base and J by 6 bases, with 7 bases between. CDR3 residues: CASSQGVANEQFF. In DNA form, the CDR3 reads TGTGCCAGCAGCCAAGGGGTCGCCAATGAGCAGTTCTTC.

In its sample, this clone was seen once. The chain joins TRBV21-1 to TRBJ1-1. TRBV21-1 is a documented pseudogene. The CDR3 totals 13 residues. As DNA, the CDR3 is TGTGCCAGCAGCGCTCTTTTGGAGACTGAAGCTTTCTTT. Translated, it gives CASSALLETEAFF.

This chain connects TRBV2 to TRBJ2-1; D not certain. CDR1 SNHLY and CDR2 FYNNEI come from the germline V gene. CDR3 size: 13 residues. V dropped 8 bases and J dropped 7 bases, with 15 bases sitting between them. In nucleotides, the CDR3 is TGTGCCAGCCTTCCGGACCGCACAAATGAGCAGTTCTTC. Its protein product is CASLPDRTNEQFF.

This clone appeared once. The rearrangement links TRBV29-1 to TRBJ1-6; D is unclear. The CDR3 has 13 residues. Germline lookup yields CDR1 SQVTM and CDR2 ANQGSEA. The V and J ends lost 6 bases and 7 bases respectively, with 13 bases between them. The CDR3 spells CSVAPGPNSPLHF. The CDR3 nucleotides read TGCAGCGTAGCACCGGGTCCAAATTCACCCCTCCACTTT. The whole variable domain, filled in from reference TRBV29-1 and TRBJ1-6, reads SAVISQKPSRDICQRGTSLTIQCQVDSQVTMMFWYRQQPGQSLTLIATANQGSEATYESGFVIDKFPISRPNLTFSTLTVSNMSPEDSSIYLCSVAPGPNSPLHFGNGTRLTVT.

The V gene is TRBV19, the J gene TRBJ2-1; TRBD1 or TRBD2 may be the D gene (9 bases each). CDR3 length: 16 residues. Germline CDR1 is LNHDA and CDR2 is SQIVND (reference sequence). V shed 7 bases and J shed 8 bases, with 24 bases lying between them. CDR3 sequence reads: CASIPAGGQGVHEQFF. For the CDR3, the DNA is TGTGCCAGTATACCAGCGGGGGGACAGGGCGTACATGAGCAGTTCTTC.

CDR3 sequence reads: CASSSGTPTGELFF. DNA for the CDR3: TGTGCCAGCAGTTCCGGGACACCCACCGGGGAGCTGTTTTTT. The V call is TRBV6-2 or TRBV6-3, the J call TRBJ2-2, with D possibly matching TRBD1 (6 bases). The V end was cut by 4 bases, the J end by 4 bases, with 10 bases between. CDR1 MNHEY and CDR2 SVGEGT come from the germline V gene. The CDR3 totals 14 residues.

The V gene is TRBV6-6, the J gene TRBJ1-1; TRBD1 aligns across 12 bases. The CDR3 sequence is 16 residues long. J was trimmed by 1 base and V by 5 bases; bases with no gene match: 5. Germline V gene sequence: CDR1 MNHNY, CDR2 SVGAGI (reference sequence). The CDR3 DNA is TGTGCCAGCAGTAGGGACAGGGGGCCCCAGAACACTGAAGCTTTCTTT. Amino acid sequence: CASSRDRGPQNTEAFF.

The rearrangement uses TRBV2 and TRBJ2-1; the D call may be TRBD1 or TRBD2 (6 bases each). Germline V gene lookup returns CDR1 SNHLY and CDR2 FYNNEI. The CDR3 loop spans 15 amino acids. V shed 6 bases and J shed 4 bases, with 16 bases lying between them. The CDR3 DNA follows: TGTGCCAGCAGACCCAAGGGGGGCTGGTACAATGAGCAGTTCTTC. It yields the protein CASRPKGGWYNEQFF.